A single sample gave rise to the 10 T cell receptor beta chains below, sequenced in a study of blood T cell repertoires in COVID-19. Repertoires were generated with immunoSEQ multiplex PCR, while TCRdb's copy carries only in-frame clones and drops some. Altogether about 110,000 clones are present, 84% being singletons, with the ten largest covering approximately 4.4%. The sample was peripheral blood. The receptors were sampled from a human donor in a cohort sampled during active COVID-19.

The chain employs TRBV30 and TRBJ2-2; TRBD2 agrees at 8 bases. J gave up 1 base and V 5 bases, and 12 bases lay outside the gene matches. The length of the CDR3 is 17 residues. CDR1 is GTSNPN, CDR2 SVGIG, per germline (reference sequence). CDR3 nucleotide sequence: TGTGCCTGGTCCTCACGGACGGCGGGAGGGAACACCGGGGAGCTGTTTTTT. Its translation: CAWSSRTAGGNTGELFF.

Here the CDR3 DNA reads TGTGCCAGCAGTTCGATAACAGGGGACCCTTATGGCTACACCTTC. This encodes CASSSITGDPYGYTF. The V and J genes are TRBV6-6 and TRBJ1-2; 7 positions match TRBD1. With V trimmed by 4 bases and J by 5 bases, 10 bases remained unmatched. Germline values: CDR1 MNHNY, CDR2 SVGAGI (reference sequence). CDR3 size: 15 residues.

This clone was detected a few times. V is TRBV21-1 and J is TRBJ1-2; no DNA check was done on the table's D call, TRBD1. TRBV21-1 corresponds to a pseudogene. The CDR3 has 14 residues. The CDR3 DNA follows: TGTGCCAGCAGCGAACAGGGGAGCAATTGTGGCTACACCTTC. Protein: CASSEQGSNCGYTF.

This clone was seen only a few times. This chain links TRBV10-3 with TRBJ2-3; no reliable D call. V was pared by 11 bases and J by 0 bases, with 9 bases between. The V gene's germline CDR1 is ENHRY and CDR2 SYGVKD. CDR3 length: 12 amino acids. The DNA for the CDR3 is TGTGCCGCCCGCACTAGCACAGATACGCAGTATTTT. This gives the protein CAARTSTDTQYF.

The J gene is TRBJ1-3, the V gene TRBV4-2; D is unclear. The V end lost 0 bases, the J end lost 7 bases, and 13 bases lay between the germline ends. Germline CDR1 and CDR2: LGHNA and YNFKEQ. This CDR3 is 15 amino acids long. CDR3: CASSQDLAGRNTIYF. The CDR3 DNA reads TGTGCCAGCAGCCAAGATCTCGCAGGTCGTAACACCATATATTTT.

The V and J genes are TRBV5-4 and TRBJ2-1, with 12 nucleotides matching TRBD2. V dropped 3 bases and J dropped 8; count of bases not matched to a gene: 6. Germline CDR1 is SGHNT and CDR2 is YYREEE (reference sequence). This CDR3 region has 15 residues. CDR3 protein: CASSSRTSGMDEQFF. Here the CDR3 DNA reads TGTGCCAGCAGCTCCAGGACTAGCGGGATGGATGAGCAGTTCTTC.

Here the CDR3 DNA reads TGTGCCAGCAGCCCTACAGGGGTGGGCTATGGCTACACCTTC. Translated: CASSPTGVGYGYTF. The chain carries TRBV5-4 and TRBJ1-2; 7 bases line up with TRBD1. The trim removed 4 bases at V and 4 bases at J, leaving 7 bases unmatched. In germline, CDR1 is SGHNT, CDR2 YYREEE (reference sequence). The CDR3 length is 14 residues.

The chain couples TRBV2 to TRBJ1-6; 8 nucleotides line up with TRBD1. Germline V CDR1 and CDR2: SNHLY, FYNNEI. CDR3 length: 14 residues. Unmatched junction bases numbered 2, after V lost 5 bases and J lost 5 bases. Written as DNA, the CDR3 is TGTGCCAGCAGTTTGGACAGGGATAATTCACCCCTCCACTTT. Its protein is CASSLDRDNSPLHF.

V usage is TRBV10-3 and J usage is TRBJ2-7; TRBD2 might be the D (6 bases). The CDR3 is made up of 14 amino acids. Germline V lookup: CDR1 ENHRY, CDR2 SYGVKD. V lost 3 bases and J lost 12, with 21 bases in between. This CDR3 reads CAISDSGLLIRPYF. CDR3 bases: TGTGCCATCAGTGACTCGGGACTTTTAATACGTCCGTACTTC.

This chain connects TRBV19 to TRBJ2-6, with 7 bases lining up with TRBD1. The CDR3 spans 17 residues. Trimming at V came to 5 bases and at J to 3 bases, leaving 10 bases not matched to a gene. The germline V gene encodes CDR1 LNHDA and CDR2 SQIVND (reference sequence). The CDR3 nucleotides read TGTGCCAGTAGTCCCGACAGGGTTGCCAGTGGGGCCAACGTCCTGACTTTC. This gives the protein CASSPDRVASGANVLTF. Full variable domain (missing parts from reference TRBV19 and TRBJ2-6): DGGITQSPKYLFRKEGQNVTLSCEQNLNHDAMYWYRQDPGQGLRLIYYSQIVNDFQKGDIAEGYSVSREKKESFPLTVTSAQKNPTAFYLCASSPDRVASGANVLTFGAGSRLTVL.